The 27 T cell receptor beta chains below all came from one sample that was sequenced in a study of Graves' ophthalmopathy and Graves' hyperthyroidism. Amplification from RNA transcripts yielded the TCR beta CDR3 regions. The workflow started with a first-round RT-PCR run with HTBI primers and then moved on to a second-round multiplex PCR. TCRdb processed the multiplex PCR reads anew with MiXCR; each CDR3 protein has one entry. The data show about 640,000 distinct CDR3 sequences, just over 40% seen once. The sequenced sample consisted of peripheral blood. These receptors all come from an adult man with Graves' ophthalmopathy.

The V call is TRBV7-6, the J call TRBJ1-3; 8 bases line up with TRBD1. Trimming cost V 0 bases and J 2 bases; bases outside gene matches: 9. Germline-derived CDR1 and CDR2 are SGHVS and FNYEAQ. The CDR3 has 18 residues. DNA for the CDR3: TGTGCCAGCAGCTTAGCGGTCAGTCAGGGGGCGACTGGAAACACCATATATTTT. Protein sequence: CASSLAVSQGATGNTIYF.

This clonotype was counted a few times. V gene TRBV19 combines with J gene TRBJ2-7; TRBD1 aligns across 7 bases. Germline V gene data show CDR1 as LNHDA and CDR2 as SQIVND (reference sequence). The length of the CDR3 is 15 residues. Trimming removed 3 bases from V and 4 bases from J; junction bases left unmatched: 9. As DNA, the CDR3 is TGTGCCAGTAGTATCGGTCCGGGACAGAATTACGAGCAGTACTTC. Its protein product is CASSIGPGQNYEQYF.

This clonotype has a count of ten or more. The rearrangement uses TRBV25-1 and TRBJ2-7; D possibly corresponds to TRBD1 (6 bases). The germline gives CDR1 MGHDK, CDR2 SYGVNS. The CDR3 covers 14 residues. The ends were cut back, 8 bases at V and 3 bases at J, with 17 bases in the middle. CDR3 bases: TGTGCCAGCTCCTCCAGGGACACCTACTACGAGCAGTACTTC. This translates into CASSSRDTYYEQYF.

This sequence joins TRBV25-1 and TRBJ1-2; TRBD1 matches 10 bases. Germline V lookup: CDR1 MGHDK, CDR2 SYGVNS. The CDR3 extends over 16 amino acids. J gave up 2 bases and V 2 bases, and 5 bases lay outside the gene matches. This chain's CDR3 is CASSEPGTGANYGYTF. The DNA for the CDR3 is TGTGCCAGCAGTGAACCCGGGACAGGGGCCAACTATGGCTACACCTTC.

This clonotype was picked up a small number of times. The V and J genes are TRBV4-2 and TRBJ2-7; D is perhaps TRBD1 (5 bases). The germline CDR1 and CDR2 sequences are LGHNA and YNFKEQ. The CDR3 length is 15 residues. V lost 0 bases and J 6 bases, leaving 15 bases between the germline ends. In DNA form, the CDR3 reads TGTGCCAGCAGCCAAGATTCAGGCCCCAGGGCCGAGCAGTACTTC. Amino acid sequence: CASSQDSGPRAEQYF.

This clonotype was counted ten times or more. This chain connects TRBV20-1 to TRBJ1-1; D is possibly TRBD1 (5 bases). Trimming stripped 0 bases from V and 4 bases from J, with 15 bases between. Per germline, CDR1 DFQATT and CDR2 SNEGSKA (reference sequence). The CDR3 is 15 residues long. The CDR3 is CSARDLGGVSTEAFF. Written as DNA, the CDR3 is TGCAGTGCTAGAGATCTTGGGGGAGTCAGCACTGAAGCTTTCTTT.

This clonotype showed up just a few times. The chain carries TRBV5-6 and TRBJ2-2, with 14 bases lining up with TRBD2. With 4 bases clipped from V and 3 bases from J, the junction kept 8 bases outside the gene matches. CDR1 SGHDT and CDR2 YYEEEE come from the germline V gene. This CDR3 region has 18 residues. Here the CDR3 reads CASSPGTSGSFYTGELFF. CDR3 nucleotide sequence: TGTGCCAGCAGCCCAGGGACTAGCGGGAGCTTCTACACCGGGGAGCTGTTTTTT. The full variable domain, completed using reference TRBV5-6 and TRBJ2-2, is DAGVTQSPTHLIKTRGQQVTLRCSPKSGHDTVSWYQQALGQGPQFIFQYYEEEERQRGNFPDRFSGHQFPNYSSELNVNALLLGDSALYLCASSPGTSGSFYTGELFFGEGSRLTVL.

This clonotype was found once. The rearrangement joins TRBV10-3 to TRBJ1-5; D not certain. Trimming shortened V by 5 bases and J by 9 bases, and 14 bases separated the two germline ends. CDR1 ENHRY and CDR2 SYGVKD come from the germline V gene. This CDR3 has 13 residues. The CDR3 DNA reads as TGTGCCATCAGTTCCAACGGGAGTAGGCCCCAGCATTTT. Its translation: CAISSNGSRPQHF.

This clonotype was detected ten times or more. The genes are TRBV9 and TRBJ2-2; TRBD1 agrees at 8 bases. V shed 2 bases, J shed 0 bases, and the junction held 15 bases outside the gene matches. Germline V gene lookup returns CDR1 SGDLS and CDR2 YYNGEE. This CDR3 has 20 residues. In DNA form, the CDR3 reads TGTGCCAGCAGCGTCTCACACACCGGGACAGGATTAACGAACACCGGGGAGCTGTTTTTT. This translates into CASSVSHTGTGLTNTGELFF.

This clonotype has just a few counts. The chain employs TRBV20-1 and TRBJ1-1, with unresolved D. Looked up from germline, CDR1 is DFQATT and CDR2 is SNEGSKA (reference sequence). Trimming left V 4 bases short and J 0 bases short, with 12 bases between. CDR3 size: 14 residues. CDR3 sequence: CSAKVRHMNTEAFF. CDR3 nucleotides: TGCAGTGCTAAAGTTAGGCATATGAACACTGAAGCTTTCTTT.

The gene calls are TRBV10-2 and TRBJ2-7; tentatively, D is TRBD2 (7 bases). Trimming removed 8 bases from V and 4 bases from J, with 15 bases in between. Germline V gene lookup returns CDR1 WSHSY and CDR2 SAAADI. The CDR3 consists of 13 residues. The CDR3 reads CASVGGLNYEQYF. The CDR3 nucleotides are TGCGCCAGCGTAGGGGGACTAAATTACGAGCAGTACTTC.

The rearrangement joins TRBV7-9 to TRBJ1-5, with D possibly being TRBD1 (5 bases). The CDR3 is 15 amino acids. Trimming removed 1 base from V and 4 bases from J, with 11 bases in between. Germline CDR1 SEHNR, CDR2 FQNEAQ (reference sequence). The CDR3 DNA is TGTGCCAGCAGCTTAGTTGCAGGGATTAATCAGCCCCAGCATTTT. Encoded protein: CASSLVAGINQPQHF.

The J gene is TRBJ1-3, the V gene TRBV7-2, with D maybe TRBD1 (5 bases). Germline values: CDR1 SGHTA, CDR2 FQGNSA. The V end was cut by 1 base, the J end by 9 bases, with 7 bases between. The CDR3 runs 12 residues. CDR3 bases: TGTGCCAGCAGCTTAGTCCAGGGCACCATATATTTT. It translates to CASSLVQGTIYF.

The J gene is TRBJ2-7, the V gene TRBV20-1, with D unresolved. Near its end, the DNA agrees better with TRBJ2-4, so the J call may be wrong. The germline V gene encodes CDR1 DFQATT and CDR2 SNEGSKA (reference sequence). CDR3 length: 15 residues. This CDR3 is CSARDLGGAKNIQYF. The CDR3 DNA sequence: TGCAGTGCTAGAGATCTGGGTGGAGCCAAAAACATTCAGTACTTC.

The chain joins TRBV29-1 to TRBJ1-2, with 12 positions matching TRBD1. The germline V gene has CDR1 SQVTM and CDR2 ANQGSEA. CDR3 size: 14 residues. The trim removed 3 bases at V and 8 bases at J, leaving 7 bases unmatched. Here the CDR3 DNA reads TGCAGCGTTGATCTGGGACAGGGGGCGGGAGGCTACACCTTC. Translated: CSVDLGQGAGGYTF. The complete variable domain, with remaining parts taken from reference TRBV29-1 and TRBJ1-2, reads SAVISQKPSRDICQRGTSLTIQCQVDSQVTMMFWYRQQPGQSLTLIATANQGSEATYESGFVIDKFPISRPNLTFSTLTVSNMSPEDSSIYLCSVDLGQGAGGYTFGSGTRLTVV.

The CDR3 region has the DNA TGTGCCAGCAGTGAACCGGGTCGGGACACTGAAGCTTTCTTT. Translation: CASSEPGRDTEAFF. This chain connects TRBV2 to TRBJ1-1; D gene ambiguous. The germline V gene encodes CDR1 SNHLY and CDR2 FYNNEI. This CDR3 is 14 amino acids long. Trimming cost V 2 bases and J 3 bases, with 10 bases left between them.

The rearrangement uses TRBV25-1 and TRBJ1-4, with 7 positions matching TRBD1. This CDR3 contains 17 residues. The ends lost 6 bases at V and 10 bases at J; junction bases unmatched: 20. CDR1 MGHDK and CDR2 SYGVNS come from the germline V gene. In nucleotides, the CDR3 is TGTGCCAGCAGGATCACAGGGGTCAGGGGACTATCTGGAAAACTGTTTTTT. It translates to CASRITGVRGLSGKLFF.

In this sample, this clonotype turned up many times. The chain combines TRBV7-2 with TRBJ2-7, with D perhaps matching TRBD1 or TRBD2 (5 bases each). The V and J ends lost 3 bases and 4 bases respectively, with 16 bases between them. The germline CDR1 and CDR2 sequences are SGHTA and FQGNSA. This CDR3 has 15 residues. Here the CDR3 reads CASSFALGTSYEQYF. Written as DNA, the CDR3 is TGTGCCAGCAGCTTTGCATTGGGGACGTCTTACGAGCAGTACTTC.

Comments on this clonotype: A read error may explain this, as a much larger clone is one base away. The chain combines TRBV7-9 with TRBJ2-5, with a possible D match to TRBD2 (6 bases). CDR1 is SEHNR and CDR2 is FQNEAQ in the germline V gene (reference sequence). The CDR3 extends over 11 amino acids. CDR3 sequence: CASGVRGTLYF. The CDR3 DNA follows: TGTGCCAGCGGAGTACGGGGGACCCTGTACTTC.

This clonotype was picked up a small number of times. V usage is TRBV7-2 and J usage is TRBJ2-5, with 9 bases aligning to TRBD1. CDR3 length equals 16 residues. Germline values: CDR1 SGHTA, CDR2 FQGNSA. The junction had 13 bases not matched to a gene; V was cut back by 6 bases and J by 5 bases. CDR3 sequence reads: CASSHAPLTGGETQYF. CDR3 bases: TGTGCCAGCAGTCACGCTCCCTTGACAGGGGGGGAGACCCAGTACTTC.

This clonotype rates as medium-sized. The V gene is TRBV29-1, the J gene TRBJ2-5; D possibly corresponds to TRBD2 (6 bases). The V gene's germline CDR1 is SQVTM and CDR2 ANQGSEA. The CDR3 extends over 13 amino acids. V was pared by 3 bases and J by 1 base, with 9 bases between. The CDR3, as DNA: TGCAGCGTTGATCTGGGACTCCAAGAGACCCAGTACTTC. This gives the protein CSVDLGLQETQYF.

This clonotype was counted ten times or more. This chain connects TRBV15 to TRBJ1-3; no firm D call. CDR1 and CDR2 from the germline V gene are LNHNV and YYDKDF (reference sequence). Deletions cut 2 bases from V and 0 bases from J, with 5 bases between. The CDR3 is made up of 14 amino acids. In DNA form, the CDR3 reads TGTGCCACCAGCAGACAGGTCTCTGGAAACACCATATATTTT. This gives the protein CATSRQVSGNTIYF.

This clonotype was seen a few times. The chain uses TRBV6-5 and TRBJ1-2, with TRBD1 as a possible D gene (5 bases). Germline lookup yields CDR1 MNHEY and CDR2 SVGAGI. With 2 bases removed from V and 7 bases from J, the gap between germline ends came to 11 bases. The CDR3 is 13 amino acids. CDR3 amino acids: CASSYGRQSGYTF. In DNA form, the CDR3 reads TGTGCCAGCAGTTACGGGCGACAGTCTGGCTACACCTTC.

A few counts support this clonotype. The chain is built from TRBV9 and TRBJ1-1; D is possibly TRBD1 (5 bases). This CDR3 region has 16 residues. Germline V CDR1 and CDR2: SGDLS, YYNGEE. Between the trimmed V and J ends, which lost 4 bases and 1 base, there was a span of 17 bases. CDR3 bases: TGTGCCAGCAGCCAAACGCCATCGGGACGGAACACTGAAGCTTTCTTT. Amino acid sequence: CASSQTPSGRNTEAFF.

CDR3 sequence (DNA): TGTGCCAGCAGTGCTAGTTGGTCTAGCGGGATAAACGAGCAGTACTTC. This sequence encodes CASSASWSSGINEQYF. The rearrangement joins TRBV2 to TRBJ2-7; 9 bases agree with TRBD2. This CDR3 is built from 16 residues. The V and J ends lost 4 bases and 5 bases, in that order; junction bases with no gene match: 12. Germline CDR1 reads SNHLY; CDR2 reads FYNNEI.

The gene calls are TRBV7-9 and TRBJ1-5, with TRBD1 matching over 8 bases. Losses at the gene ends were 5 bases for V and 6 bases for J; bases not matched to a gene: 9. Germline V gives CDR1 SEHNR, CDR2 FQNEAQ (reference sequence). This CDR3 has 15 amino acids. The DNA for the CDR3 is TGTGCCAGCAGCCAAGAATGGACAGGGCGTCAGCCCCAGCATTTT. It translates to CASSQEWTGRQPQHF.

In this sample, this clonotype turned up many times. The CDR3 reads CSAVGANYGYTF. CDR3 nucleotides: TGCAGCGCCGTTGGGGCTAACTATGGCTACACCTTC. The chain couples TRBV29-1 to TRBJ1-2; D remains unclear. V gave up 7 bases and J gave up 0 bases, with 9 bases separating them. CDR1 is SQVTM, CDR2 ANQGSEA, per germline. The CDR3 runs 12 residues.